Described below is a single TCR beta chain sequence and its context. What it binds is not known. The source of the sample is a study of blood T cells in healthy people across ages. Through a sample-barcoded 5' primer and a J-beta primer mix, a second PCR was run for 7 to 11 cycles. Via MiXCR, TCRdb re-called the 5' RACE reads, giving one row per CDR3 protein. The data show 650,000 to 1,000,000 distinct CDR3 sequences, around half seen once. V lost 6 bases, J lost 6 bases, and 2 bases stayed unmatched. Germline CDR1 and CDR2: DFQATT and SNEGSKA (reference sequence). The CDR3 is 13 residues long. Overall study findings and caveats: The diversity estimates, figures obtained from one million T cells, were considered underestimates. Significant beta diversity loss was already apparent by age approximately 40, declining roughly linearly. Any conclusive comparison of naive versus antigen-experienced cells was prevented by using unsorted PBMCs. Both naive CD4+ cell counts and diversity were greater in long-lived donors than in aged donors.

V gene TRBV20-1 combines with J gene TRBJ2-6; 10 nucleotides align to TRBD1. This TCR came from an elderly man in good health. Sequencing was done on a sample of blood. The CDR3 DNA is TGCAGTGCAGGGACAGGGGTGGCCAACGTCCTGACTTTC. Its translation: CSAGTGVANVLTF.